This T cell receptor (beta chain) stems from a study of CD8 T cells in ankylosing spondylitis. Study-level results: Reports say disease-linked clones showed up significantly more in matched ankylosing spondylitis synovial fluid. Those disease-linked clones were CD8+; they were also relatively rare in peripheral blood. A TCR beta motif made of roughly eight highly homologous variants seemed typical of ankylosing spondylitis blood.

The V gene lost 1 base and the J gene lost 7 bases, with 14 bases spanning the gap. The CDR3 contains 15 residues. About this clonotype: Its antigen remains unidentified.

A single record per CDR3 protein comes from TCRdb applying MiXCR to the 5' RACE reads. Of fewer than 500,000 distinct CDR3 sequences listed, approximately 26% are singletons. The specimen sequenced was blood, either unsorted or a sorted T cell fraction (not recorded which). The V gene is TRBV12-3 or TRBV12-4, the J gene TRBJ2-1; possibly TRBD2 for D (6 bases). The TCR was taken from a male donor with ankylosing spondylitis. In nucleotides, the CDR3 is TGTGCCAGCAGTTTAGGTACTAGCAGTGGGAATGAGCAGTTCTTC. Translating gives CASSLGTSSGNEQFF.